These 27 T cell receptor beta chains were sequenced from one sample in a study of cytomegalovirus exposure and HLA in healthy donors. Using immunoSEQ multiplex PCR, the repertoire was profiled, and TCRdb retains in-frame clones only, with some absent. This sample yields tens of thousands of clones, of which 96% are seen a single time; around 0.78% belongs to the top ten. Input material: PBMCs. The receptor source for this set is a man aged 18-30 years in good health and CMV-seronegative.

This rearrangement joins TRBV5-1 to TRBJ2-5; the match to TRBD2 covers 10 bases. The CDR3 has 16 residues. Trimming cost V 5 bases and J 5 bases; bases outside gene matches: 12. From germline, CDR1 is SGHRS and CDR2 YFSETQ. The CDR3 spells CASRSPPSGSTETQYF. The CDR3 DNA reads TGCGCCAGCAGATCCCCACCTAGCGGGAGTACGGAGACCCAGTACTTC.

The chain joins TRBV30 to TRBJ2-3, with D possibly TRBD2 on 7 matching bases. The V gene lost 3 bases and the J gene lost 4 bases, with 17 bases spanning the gap. The CDR3 contains 15 residues. Germline assignment: CDR1 GTSNPN and CDR2 SVGIG (reference sequence). CDR3 sequence: CAWRGTREVADTQYF. Here the CDR3 DNA reads TGTGCCTGGAGGGGGACACGGGAGGTTGCAGATACGCAGTATTTT. The full variable domain, completed using reference TRBV30 and TRBJ2-3, is SQTIHQWPATLVQPVGSPLSLECTVEGTSNPNLYWYRQAAGRGLQLLFYSVGIGQISSEVPQNLSASRPQDRQFILSSKKLLLSDSGFYLCAWRGTREVADTQYFGPGTRLTVL.

The chain recombines TRBV30 with TRBJ1-1; 8 bases fit TRBD1. The CDR3 covers 12 residues. Germline CDR1 is GTSNPN and CDR2 is SVGIG (reference sequence). Trimming removed 2 bases from V and 8 bases from J; junction bases left unmatched: 4. The CDR3 sequence is CAWSPQGGEAFF. In DNA form, the CDR3 reads TGTGCCTGGAGTCCACAGGGGGGAGAAGCTTTCTTT.

This chain connects TRBV7-9 to TRBJ2-7; no reliable D call. V gave up 4 bases and J gave up 7 bases, with 11 bases separating them. This CDR3 contains 12 residues. CDR1 SEHNR and CDR2 FQNEAQ come from the germline V gene (reference sequence). DNA for the CDR3: TGTGCCAGCAGCTCCGCCGCAAGGGAGCAGTACGTC. It codes for CASSSAAREQYV.

The chain has TRBV5-6 and TRBJ2-7, with 10 positions matching TRBD1. V shed 3 bases and J 2 bases; nucleotides not matched to a gene: 5. Germline V gene sequence: CDR1 SGHDT, CDR2 YYEEEE. This CDR3 has 15 residues. Written as DNA, the CDR3 is TGTGCCAGCAGCTGGTCGGGGACAGGGGCCTACGAGCAGTACGTC. This translates into CASSWSGTGAYEQYV.

The rearrangement uses TRBV4-1 and TRBJ2-7; D is unclear. CDR3 size: 13 residues. The germline CDR1 and CDR2 sequences are MGHRA and YSYEKL. The V gene lost 4 bases and the J gene lost 1 base, with 8 bases spanning the gap. CDR3 sequence reads: CASSPTFSYEQYF. In DNA form, the CDR3 reads TGCGCCAGCAGCCCAACATTTTCCTACGAGCAGTACTTC.

This chain connects TRBV9 to TRBJ1-1, with D perhaps matching TRBD1 (5 bases). V shed 1 base and J shed 10 bases, with 14 bases lying between them. The CDR3 loop spans 13 amino acids. CDR1 and CDR2 (germline): SGDLS, YYNGEE. This CDR3 reads CASSVSGGFVAFF. The CDR3 DNA reads TGTGCCAGCAGCGTATCGGGGGGTTTCGTAGCTTTCTTT.

J is TRBJ1-1 and V is TRBV28; D is perhaps TRBD1 (5 bases). This CDR3 comprises 12 residues. V lost 11 bases to trimming and J lost 2 bases, with 12 bases between them. CDR1 is MDHEN, CDR2 SYDVKM, per germline. CDR3 amino acids: CAGRDFNTEAFF. The CDR3 nucleotides read TGTGCCGGCCGGGACTTTAACACTGAAGCTTTCTTT.

The chain combines TRBV6-1 with TRBJ2-4, with 7 bases that match TRBD1. After removal of 4 bases from V and 0 bases from J, the junction contained 9 bases not matched to a gene. This CDR3 spans 17 amino acids. Germline lookup yields CDR1 MNHNS and CDR2 SASEGT. CDR3 sequence: CASSAGGQELAKNIQYF. In DNA, the CDR3 is TGTGCCAGCAGTGCCGGAGGACAGGAGCTAGCCAAAAACATTCAGTACTTC.

The V call is TRBV5-8, the J call TRBJ2-1; D might be TRBD2 (5 bases). V lost 2 bases to trimming and J lost 5 bases, with 17 bases between them. The CDR3 runs to 16 residues. CDR1 and CDR2 from the germline V gene are SGHTS and YDEGEE. As DNA, the CDR3 is TGTGCCAGCAGCTTCCCAACGGGGTTGTTACACAATGAGCAGTTCTTC. Translated: CASSFPTGLLHNEQFF.

The chain has TRBV9 and TRBJ2-5; D might be TRBD2 (5 bases). Trimming stripped 0 bases from V and 2 bases from J, with 14 bases between. This CDR3 is 16 amino acids long. The germline CDR1 and CDR2 sequences are SGDLS and YYNGEE. As DNA, the CDR3 is TGTGCCAGCAGCGTAGATCGAGTGGGGAGACAAGAGACCCAGTACTTC. It translates to CASSVDRVGRQETQYF.

This sequence joins TRBV7-8 and TRBJ1-2, with D possibly TRBD1 on 5 matching bases. The CDR3 length is 16 residues. V lost 5 bases to trimming and J lost 6 bases, with 22 bases between them. Germline V CDR1 and CDR2: SGHVS, FQNEAQ. CDR3 sequence: CASSNHLPSGGDGYTF. DNA of the CDR3: TGTGCCAGCAGCAACCATCTTCCGTCCGGGGGGGATGGCTACACCTTC.

This chain connects TRBV27 to TRBJ2-7; D gene uncertain. Trimming took 5 bases from V and 6 from J, leaving 20 bases between them. Looked up from germline, CDR1 is MNHEY and CDR2 is SMNVEV (reference sequence). CDR3 length: 15 residues. The CDR3 coding sequence is TGTGCCAGCAGTCCCTACAGTATGCCGGATGGCGAGCAGTACTTC. Translating gives CASSPYSMPDGEQYF.

This chain joins TRBV30 and TRBJ1-5; a weak D match, TRBD1 (6 bases). Trimming stripped 3 bases from V and 4 bases from J, with 10 bases between. This CDR3 comprises 13 residues. Germline-derived CDR1 and CDR2 are GTSNPN and SVGIG (reference sequence). CDR3 residues: CAWRSGANQPQHF. CDR3 DNA: TGTGCCTGGAGGTCAGGGGCAAATCAGCCCCAGCATTTT.

The CDR3 nucleotides read TGTGCCAGCAGCCAAGTAACGGGGTACAATGAGCAGTTCTTC. Translating gives CASSQVTGYNEQFF. The chain couples TRBV14 to TRBJ2-1; D might be TRBD2 (5 bases). V lost 1 base and J lost 4, with 8 bases in between. The CDR3 contains 14 residues. Germline CDR1 SGHDN, CDR2 FVKESK.

The count of this clone is one. This chain links TRBV28 with TRBJ2-4; perhaps TRBD1 as D (6 bases). Looked up from germline, CDR1 is MDHEN and CDR2 is SYDVKM. The V end lost 6 bases, the J end lost 2 bases, and 11 bases lay between the germline ends. CDR3 length: 14 amino acids. The CDR3 loop reads CASSGQGTKNIQYF. The CDR3 region has the DNA TGTGCCAGCAGCGGCCAGGGGACCAAAAACATTCAGTACTTC.

The rearrangement joins TRBV19 to TRBJ2-1, with 12 bases that match TRBD2. This CDR3 has 19 amino acids. The V gene end was trimmed by 0 bases and the J gene end by 5 bases; junction bases not matched to a gene: 11. Germline V gene data show CDR1 as LNHDA and CDR2 as SQIVND (reference sequence). CDR3 bases: TGTGCCAGTAGTATAGACCCTCCGACTAGCGGGAGATTAGACAATGAGCAGTTCTTC. It encodes CASSIDPPTSGRLDNEQFF.

The chain couples TRBV15 to TRBJ1-1; TRBD1 is a possible D gene (6 bases). This CDR3 spans 15 amino acids. Germline CDR1 LNHNV, CDR2 YYDKDF (reference sequence). V lost 0 bases, J lost 1 base, and 9 bases lay in between. CDR3 sequence: CATSRDLRGNTEAFF. The DNA for the CDR3 is TGTGCCACCAGCAGAGATCTCAGGGGGAACACTGAAGCTTTCTTT.

The chain has TRBV18 and TRBJ1-3, with TRBD1 identical over 7 bases. The CDR3 contains 15 residues. The germline gives CDR1 KGHSH, CDR2 LQKENI. After removal of 1 base from V and 5 bases from J, the junction contained 5 bases not matched to a gene. CDR3: CASSPRETGRNTIYF. CDR3 nucleotides: TGTGCCAGCTCACCACGGGAGACAGGGAGAAACACCATATATTTT.

V usage is TRBV5-1 and J usage is TRBJ2-3; TRBD2 matches 7 bases. The CDR3 contains 15 residues. Germline CDR1 is SGHRS and CDR2 is YFSETQ. Trimming cost V 0 bases and J 4 bases; bases outside gene matches: 5. The CDR3 loop is CASSLVGGSADTQYF. As DNA, the CDR3 is TGCGCCAGCAGCTTGGTGGGAGGGAGCGCAGATACGCAGTATTTT.

The chain recombines TRBV7-3 with TRBJ2-1, with 7 bases lining up with TRBD2. J lost 9 bases, V lost 5 bases, and 7 bases had no gene match. In germline, CDR1 is SGHTA, CDR2 FQGTGA. CDR3 length: 13 residues. CDR3 sequence reads: CASSPPGRVEQFF. In DNA form, the CDR3 reads TGTGCCAGCAGCCCCCCGGGGAGGGTTGAGCAGTTCTTC.

This chain joins TRBV11-3 and TRBJ2-2; 8 bases are shared with TRBD2. Germline values: CDR1 SGHNT, CDR2 YENEEA. CDR3 size: 14 residues. The trim removed 8 bases at V and 4 bases at J, leaving 6 bases unmatched. In DNA, the CDR3 is TGTGCCAGCTGCAAGCGGGAGAGCACCGGGGAGCTGTTTTTT. Translated, it gives CASCKRESTGELFF.

The chain combines TRBV9 with TRBJ1-5; D gene uncertain. Germline lookup yields CDR1 SGDLS and CDR2 YYNGEE. The CDR3 covers 15 residues. The ends were cut back, 6 bases at V and 2 bases at J, with 15 bases in the middle. CDR3 residues: CASNPGPQGNQPQHF. The CDR3 coding sequence is TGTGCCAGCAATCCTGGCCCCCAGGGCAATCAGCCCCAGCATTTT.

The chain employs TRBV11-2 and TRBJ1-2, with D perhaps matching TRBD1 (6 bases). This CDR3 has 19 residues. V was pared by 4 bases and J by 1 base, with 25 bases between. From germline, CDR1 is SGHAT and CDR2 FQNNGV. This CDR3 is CASSSLKGHPRKYNYGYTF. The CDR3 coding sequence is TGTGCCAGCAGCTCCCTTAAGGGACACCCCCGAAAATATAACTATGGCTACACCTTC.

The rearrangement uses TRBV19 and TRBJ1-5, with 12 nucleotides matching TRBD1. This CDR3 is 17 amino acids long. V lost 4 bases, J lost 2 bases, and 6 bases stayed unmatched. Germline CDR1 is LNHDA and CDR2 is SQIVND (reference sequence). The CDR3 spells CASSTGTGGGGNQPQHF. DNA for the CDR3: TGTGCCAGTAGTACAGGGACAGGGGGCGGCGGCAATCAGCCCCAGCATTTT.

The gene calls are TRBV7-2 and TRBJ2-1; D perhaps matches TRBD2 (5 bases). V lost 1 base and J lost 4, with 11 bases in between. Germline values: CDR1 SGHTA, CDR2 FQGNSA. The CDR3 length is 15 residues. The CDR3 DNA reads as TGTGCCAGCAGCTTAGGGTTCGGGGAGTACAATGAGCAGTTCTTC. Translated, it gives CASSLGFGEYNEQFF.

This clone was picked up one time. The genes are TRBV28 and TRBJ1-2; maybe TRBD1 (5 bases). In germline, CDR1 is MDHEN, CDR2 SYDVKM. The CDR3 extends over 15 amino acids. The germline V and J ends were trimmed by 8 bases and 3 bases, with 19 bases remaining between them. Here the CDR3 reads CASGSGMGGYYGYTF. The CDR3 bases are TGTGCCAGCGGATCCGGAATGGGGGGGTACTATGGCTACACCTTC.